This TCR beta chain was documented in a study of blood T cells in healthy people across ages. Study overall: About one barcoded beta molecule per two T cells came from capture by template switching. Findings of the study overall: With naive T cell percentage, TCR beta diversity showed a strong correlation. Underestimates were what the diversity estimates from one million T cells were considered to be. Whereas aged donors had fewer naive CD4+ cells, long-lived donors had more of them and higher diversity.

This CDR3 has 16 amino acids. V was cut by 8 bases and J by 3 bases, with 20 bases left in between. In germline, CDR1 is MNHEY, CDR2 SVGAGI. Through a sample-barcoded 5' primer and a J-beta primer mix, a second PCR was run for roughly 7 to 12 cycles. TCRdb processed the 5' RACE reads anew with MiXCR; each CDR3 protein has one entry. Of about 1.4 million distinct CDR3 sequences in the sample, approximately 60% were seen once. Regarding this clonotype: Its antigen is unidentified.

The chain links TRBV6-5 to TRBJ2-1, with D possibly TRBD1 on 5 matching bases. This clonotype originated in a man aged 18 to 29 in good health. Sample: blood. The DNA of the CDR3 is TGTGCCAGCCAATATGGGGCCGGAGCCCTCTACAATGAGCAGTTCTTC. This gives the protein CASQYGAGALYNEQFF.